Listed here are 3 T cell receptor beta chains from one sample, sequenced in a study of human T cells and chemical hapten exposure. Each CDR3 protein is one row after TCRdb ran MiXCR on the RACE reads. The sample has about 120,000 distinct CDR3 sequences, approximately 13% seen once. Sample time point: patch test 1, 2 weeks after DPC sensitization. As to treatment: therapeutic diphenylcyclopropenone sensitization with weekly scalp DPC. This sample comprised whole blood, obtained in connection with sensitization to the hapten diphenylcyclopropenone (DPC). The receptor source for this set is a man aged 18 to 29 with alopecia areata. Some clones in this sample may be carry-over from other donors' samples.

The chain combines TRBV2 with TRBJ2-3; possibly TRBD1 for D (5 bases). CDR3 length: 14 amino acids. V was clipped by 8 bases and J by 0 bases, with 12 bases between them. The germline CDR1 and CDR2 sequences are SNHLY and FYNNEI. CDR3 in DNA: TGTGCCAGCCACCAGGGTTCTAGCACAGATACGCAGTATTTT. Protein: CASHQGSSTDTQYF.

The chain recombines TRBV5-1 with TRBJ2-2; 8 bases fit TRBD1. V was clipped by 4 bases and J by 2 bases; unmatched bases: 4. In germline, CDR1 is SGHRS, CDR2 YFSETQ. The CDR3 is 15 amino acids. Here the CDR3 reads CASSTDRGNTGELFF. The CDR3 DNA sequence: TGCGCCAGCAGCACTGACAGGGGTAACACCGGGGAGCTGTTTTTT.

This clonotype was found a few times. The CDR3 spells CASSRPGFAEAFF. For the CDR3, the DNA is TGTGCCAGCAGCCGACCAGGTTTTGCTGAAGCTTTCTTT. The chain is built from TRBV3-1 and TRBJ1-1; no definite D call. CDR1 is LGHDT, CDR2 YNNKEL, per germline (reference sequence). V gave up 4 bases and J gave up 6 bases, with 12 bases separating them. The CDR3 loop spans 13 amino acids.